The 31 T cell receptor beta chains below were found in one sample sequenced in a study of control samples from healthy donors and cancer patients. Measured with immunoSEQ multiplex PCR; TCRdb has only the in-frame clones, and not every one. The sample lists 190,000 or so clones, 90% to 95% seen once, with over 1.1% in the top ten. The source material was blood. The receptors were gathered from a man between 18 and 29 years old in good health.

V gene TRBV2 combines with J gene TRBJ1-5; perhaps TRBD1 as D (5 bases). This CDR3 comprises 13 residues. Germline assignment: CDR1 SNHLY and CDR2 FYNNEI. V lost 2 bases and J lost 5, with 7 bases in between. This CDR3 is CASSESRDQPQHF. In nucleotides, the CDR3 is TGTGCCAGCAGTGAATCCAGGGATCAGCCCCAGCATTTT.

J is TRBJ1-2 and V is TRBV12-3 or TRBV12-4; tentative D call: TRBD1 (5 bases). The CDR3 runs 12 residues. Trimming cost V 5 bases and J 3 bases, with 7 bases left between them. DNA of the CDR3: TGTGCCAGCAGTACAGGATACTATGGCTACACCTTC. Amino acid sequence: CASSTGYYGYTF.

V and J are TRBV7-2 and TRBJ1-6; no clear D gene. The germline V and J ends were trimmed by 2 bases and 7 bases, with 3 bases remaining between them. The CDR3 covers 12 residues. The germline V gene encodes CDR1 SGHTA and CDR2 FQGNSA. Written as DNA, the CDR3 is TGTGCCAGCAGCTTAAGGAATTCACCCCTCCACTTT. Encoded protein: CASSLRNSPLHF. The variable domain in full, completed from reference TRBV7-2 and TRBJ1-6, reads GAGVSQSPSNKVTEKGKDVELRCDPISGHTALYWYRQSLGQGLEFLIYFQGNSAPDKSGLPSDRFSAERTGGSVSTLTIQRTQQEDSAVYLCASSLRNSPLHFGNGTRLTVT.

This chain joins TRBV15 and TRBJ1-1; a weak D match, TRBD1 (6 bases). The CDR3 runs to 13 residues. The germline V gene has CDR1 LNHNV and CDR2 YYDKDF (reference sequence). Trimming took 4 bases from V and 1 from J, leaving 7 bases between them. The CDR3, as DNA: TGTGCCACCAGCACCAGGGGGAACACTGAAGCTTTCTTT. This gives the protein CATSTRGNTEAFF.

V usage is TRBV9 and J usage is TRBJ1-1; D is ambiguous. Germline-derived CDR1 and CDR2 are SGDLS and YYNGEE. V lost 3 bases to trimming and J lost 0 bases, with 9 bases between them. The CDR3 totals 14 residues. The chain's CDR3 is CASSGPLLNTEAFF. For the CDR3, the DNA is TGTGCCAGCAGCGGACCTCTCTTGAACACTGAAGCTTTCTTT.

The chain couples TRBV2 to TRBJ2-5; 7 bases fit TRBD1. CDR3 length equals 15 residues. V lost 4 bases, J lost 5 bases, and 10 bases stayed unmatched. Germline V gene sequence: CDR1 SNHLY, CDR2 FYNNEI. DNA for the CDR3: TGTGCCAGCAGTGCCCTGGCAGGGGGTCTGGAGACCCAGTACTTC. This sequence encodes CASSALAGGLETQYF.

The chain has TRBV5-1 and TRBJ2-7; no firm D call. Trimming shortened V by 0 bases and J by 11 bases, and 9 bases separated the two germline ends. The CDR3 contains 11 residues. CDR1 and CDR2 from the germline V gene are SGHRS and YFSETQ. The CDR3 region has the DNA TGCGCCAGCAGCTTGGAGGTTGAGAAGTACTTC. Translation: CASSLEVEKYF.

The rearrangement uses TRBV6-5 and TRBJ2-5; D remains unclear. The ends were cut back, 6 bases at V and 1 base at J, with 9 bases in the middle. The germline V gene has CDR1 MNHEY and CDR2 SVGAGI. This CDR3 has 13 residues. The CDR3 protein is CASRPPGQETQYF. CDR3 nucleotides: TGTGCCAGCAGGCCGCCAGGCCAAGAGACCCAGTACTTC.

This chain links TRBV5-5 with TRBJ2-6, with D possibly TRBD2 on 6 matching bases. The CDR3 is 15 residues long. Germline assignment: CDR1 SGHKS and CDR2 YYEKEE (reference sequence). V was cut by 4 bases and J by 5 bases, with 13 bases left in between. The DNA for the CDR3 is TGTGCCAGCAGCCGGGACTCAAATCGGGCCAACGTCCTGACTTTC. Residues: CASSRDSNRANVLTF.

Turning to this clone: Other DNA variants within this sample encode the same CDR3. The chain carries TRBV5-1 and TRBJ2-2; D might be TRBD1 (5 bases). The CDR3 totals 15 residues. Germline lookup yields CDR1 SGHRS and CDR2 YFSETQ. The V end lost 0 bases, the J end lost 4 bases, and 10 bases lay between the germline ends. In DNA form, the CDR3 reads TGCGCCAGCAGCTTGGGAGATAGGGGCACCGGGGAGCTGTTTTTT. Translation gives CASSLGDRGTGELFF.

The chain uses TRBV25-1 and TRBJ2-7; D gene unclear. Germline V gene sequence: CDR1 MGHDK, CDR2 SYGVNS. With 1 base removed from V and 4 bases from J, the gap between germline ends came to 11 bases. This CDR3 has 14 residues. CDR3 nucleotide sequence: TGTGCCAGCAGTGAATCACCAGCAGTATACGAGCAGTACTTC. This encodes CASSESPAVYEQYF.

The J gene is TRBJ1-6, the V gene TRBV10-1; D possibly corresponds to TRBD1 (6 bases). CDR3 length: 13 residues. The V gene's germline CDR1 is WNHNN and CDR2 SYGVQD (reference sequence). The V end was cut by 7 bases, the J end by 10 bases, with 14 bases between. The CDR3: CASTGDIRSPLHF. In DNA, the CDR3 is TGCGCCAGCACCGGGGACATACGATCACCCCTCCACTTT.

V gene TRBV10-1 combines with J gene TRBJ1-1, with D maybe TRBD1 (5 bases). The V gene lost 3 bases and the J gene lost 2 bases, with 10 bases spanning the gap. The CDR3 covers 14 residues. CDR1 and CDR2 from the germline V gene are WNHNN and SYGVQD (reference sequence). CDR3 protein: CASSDGGGNTEAFF. DNA of the CDR3: TGCGCCAGCAGTGACGGGGGGGGTAACACTGAAGCTTTCTTT.

The CDR3 sequence is CASRGAAPDTQYF. CDR3 in DNA: TGTGCCAGCAGGGGGGCAGCGCCAGATACGCAGTATTTT. This chain uses TRBV12-3 or TRBV12-4 with TRBJ2-3, with D possibly being TRBD1 (6 bases). Trimming took off 6 bases at V and 4 bases at J, with 11 bases between the two ends. The CDR3 extends over 13 amino acids.

The gene calls are TRBV2 and TRBJ2-7; D gene uncertain. The germline V gene encodes CDR1 SNHLY and CDR2 FYNNEI. V was trimmed by 1 base and J by 2 bases, leaving 12 bases between them. The CDR3 is made up of 15 amino acids. The CDR3: CASSEERAPAYEQYF. DNA for the CDR3: TGTGCCAGCAGTGAAGAAAGGGCCCCCGCCTACGAGCAGTACTTC.

This rearrangement joins TRBV5-1 to TRBJ2-1; D unresolved. Trimming pared 0 bases from V and 3 bases from J, leaving 7 bases between. The CDR3 loop spans 14 amino acids. From germline, CDR1 is SGHRS and CDR2 YFSETQ. The CDR3 DNA sequence: TGCGCCAGCAGCTTGGCCCAGTTCTACAATGAGCAGTTCTTC. Translation gives CASSLAQFYNEQFF.

The genes are TRBV7-9 and TRBJ1-2; 7 bases are shared with TRBD1. The CDR3 runs 14 residues. CDR1 is SEHNR and CDR2 is FQNEAQ in the germline V gene (reference sequence). V gave up 5 bases and J gave up 2 bases; unmatched junction bases: 5. DNA of the CDR3: TGTGCCAGCAGCCCTCAGGGGGTCAACTATGGCTACACCTTC. Its translation is CASSPQGVNYGYTF.

The chain employs TRBV29-1 and TRBJ2-1, with a weak D call TRBD2 (6 bases). CDR1 and CDR2 from the germline V gene are SQVTM and ANQGSEA. The CDR3 runs 12 residues. V lost 8 bases and J 7 bases, leaving 15 bases between the germline ends. CDR3 nucleotide sequence: TGCAGCTACTCCGGGGGTAAGAATGAGCAGTTCTTC. This gives the protein CSYSGGKNEQFF.

Here the CDR3 DNA reads TGTGCCAGTAGTATAGATCTGGGGCAGCCCCAGCATTTT. It is translated as CASSIDLGQPQHF. This chain connects TRBV19 to TRBJ1-5; D gene uncertain. The V and J ends lost 0 bases and 7 bases respectively, with 7 bases between them. CDR1 and CDR2 from the germline V gene are LNHDA and SQIVND (reference sequence). The CDR3 is made up of 13 amino acids.

This clone was recorded a few times. This chain connects TRBV18 to TRBJ2-2; D is unresolved. V lost 2 bases to trimming and J lost 1 base, with 5 bases between them. The CDR3 consists of 14 residues. Germline V gene data show CDR1 as KGHSH and CDR2 as LQKENI. The DNA for the CDR3 is TGTGCCAGCTCACCAGGGATGAACACCGGGGAGCTGTTTTTT. Translating gives CASSPGMNTGELFF.

The chain employs TRBV24-1 and TRBJ2-7, with D possibly being TRBD1 (5 bases). The ends were cut back, 9 bases at V and 3 bases at J, with 20 bases in the middle. From germline, CDR1 is KGHDR and CDR2 SFDVKD. The CDR3 contains 15 residues. The CDR3 here is CATSEGAPERYEQYF. The DNA of the CDR3 is TGTGCCACCTCCGAAGGGGCACCAGAACGCTACGAGCAGTACTTC.

The chain combines TRBV7-8 with TRBJ1-2; D remains ambiguous. Germline assignment: CDR1 SGHVS and CDR2 FQNEAQ. This CDR3 has 13 amino acids. The V end lost 4 bases, the J end lost 2 bases, and 8 bases lay between the germline ends. The CDR3 reads CASSSWENYGYTF. The DNA of the CDR3 is TGTGCCAGCAGCTCGTGGGAGAACTATGGCTACACCTTC.

The genes are TRBV6-5 and TRBJ2-7, with unresolved D. This CDR3 is 11 amino acids long. Trimming took off 6 bases at V and 2 bases at J, with 5 bases between the two ends. The germline CDR1 and CDR2 sequences are MNHEY and SVGAGI. CDR3 bases: TGTGCCAGCAGACTCACCTACGAGCAGTACTTC. This encodes CASRLTYEQYF.

This chain uses TRBV9 with TRBJ2-5; D tentatively fits TRBD1 or TRBD2 (5 bases each). In germline, CDR1 is SGDLS, CDR2 YYNGEE. This CDR3 has 14 residues. Trimming removed 3 bases from V and 0 bases from J, with 9 bases in between. CDR3 residues: CASSDRDDQETQYF. The DNA for the CDR3 is TGTGCCAGCAGCGACCGGGACGACCAAGAGACCCAGTACTTC.

This sequence joins TRBV6-5 and TRBJ2-7; 9 bases match TRBD1. Germline V gene sequence: CDR1 MNHEY, CDR2 SVGAGI. The length of the CDR3 is 14 residues. Trimming cost V 5 bases and J 5 bases; bases outside gene matches: 7. The CDR3 nucleotides are TGTGCCAGCAGTCCGGGACAGGGAGTCAACGAGCAGTACTTC. Translated: CASSPGQGVNEQYF.

The rearrangement links TRBV28 to TRBJ2-1; a possible D gene is TRBD1 (5 bases). This CDR3 spans 12 amino acids. Germline V gives CDR1 MDHEN, CDR2 SYDVKM. V was pared by 4 bases and J by 6 bases, with 7 bases between. The CDR3: CASSSQGNEQFF. The CDR3 nucleotides are TGTGCCAGCAGTTCCCAGGGCAATGAGCAGTTCTTC. Full variable domain (outside the CDR3, taken from reference TRBV28 and TRBJ2-1): DVKVTQSSRYLVKRTGEKVFLECVQDMDHENMFWYRQDPGLGLRLIYFSYDVKMKEKGDIPEGYSVSREKKERFSLILESASTNQTSMYLCASSSQGNEQFFGPGTRLTVL.

This chain links TRBV6-6 with TRBJ1-2; D is unclear. The CDR3 is 13 residues long. Germline CDR1 reads MNHNY; CDR2 reads SVGAGI (reference sequence). The V end was cut by 4 bases, the J end by 12 bases, with 18 bases between. This chain's CDR3 is CASSFPSNPRHTF. For the CDR3, the DNA is TGTGCCAGCAGTTTTCCCTCAAATCCGAGACACACCTTC.

The V call is TRBV3-1 (or the pseudogene TRBV3-2), the J call TRBJ2-1, with no clear D. The CDR3 is made up of 15 amino acids. V lost 0 bases, J lost 5 bases, and 11 bases lay in between. CDR1 and CDR2 from the germline V gene are LGHDT and YNNKEL (reference sequence). CDR3 sequence reads: CASSQDLNRNNEQFF. CDR3 nucleotides: TGTGCCAGCAGCCAAGATCTGAACAGAAACAATGAGCAGTTCTTC.

This rearrangement joins TRBV6-4 to TRBJ2-7; D could derive from TRBD1 or TRBD2 (5 bases each). Trimming took off 9 bases at V and 2 bases at J, with 20 bases between the two ends. CDR1 and CDR2 from the germline V gene are MRHNA and SNTAGT. This CDR3 contains 15 residues. The CDR3 protein is CASVRCGAGTYEQYF. Written as DNA, the CDR3 is TGTGCCAGTGTCCGCTGTGGGGCCGGGACCTACGAGCAGTACTTC.

J is TRBJ2-7 and V is TRBV5-1; 9 positions agree with TRBD1. The CDR3 is 17 residues long. The germline CDR1 and CDR2 sequences are SGHRS and YFSETQ. Unmatched junction bases numbered 11, after V lost 0 bases and J lost 4 bases. The CDR3 DNA reads TGCGCCAGCAGCTTGGGTATTGCGGGACAGGGAATTTACGAGCAGTACTTC. Its translation is CASSLGIAGQGIYEQYF.

This chain joins TRBV19 and TRBJ1-3, with a tentative D call TRBD1 (5 bases). Germline loops: CDR1 LNHDA, CDR2 SQIVND (reference sequence). The CDR3 totals 17 residues. Trimming stripped 3 bases from V and 0 bases from J, with 15 bases between. CDR3 DNA: TGTGCCAGTAGTATGGCTTTTTGGGGACTCTCTGGAAACACCATATATTTT. It translates to CASSMAFWGLSGNTIYF.